This is a list of T cell receptor beta chains from one sample in a study of T cell responses to AZD1222 COVID-19 vaccine. The data were produced by immunoSEQ multiplex PCR, yet TCRdb's version contains in-frame clones alone and is incomplete. The data hold approximately 150,000 clones, with 90% to 95% observed a single time. The material sequenced was peripheral blood, taken 28 days after the second AZD1222 dose. The receptors originated from an adult who received the AZD1222 COVID-19 vaccine. CDR3s include the opening cysteine and the closing phenylalanine or tryptophan. A D gene is named only where the DNA matches it firmly. Clone size is shown for a subset of rows, as once, few, many or a class of expanded clone.

cdr3_nt: TGCAGCGTCAGCCCCGGATTGGGGAGTCGAACTGAAGCTTTCTTT
cdr3_aa: CSVSPGLGSRTEAFF
j_call: TRBJ1-1
v_call: TRBV29-1
clone_size: .
d_call: .

cdr3_nt: TGTGCCAGCAGCTTTCAGGGACAGGGTTGGTACGAGCAGTACTTC
cdr3_aa: CASSFQGQGWYEQYF
j_call: TRBJ2-7
v_call: TRBV5-5
clone_size: .
d_call: TRBD1

cdr3_nt: TGTGCTAGTGGTTTGGTTCCGGGGTCGGGATACCGGGAGCCCCAGCATTTT
cdr3_aa: CASGLVPGSGYREPQHF
j_call: TRBJ1-5
v_call: TRBV12-5
clone_size: .
d_call: .

cdr3_nt: TGCGCCAGCAGCTTGGTCACCTCATGGGACAGAACTAATGAAAAACTGTTTTTT
cdr3_aa: CASSLVTSWDRTNEKLFF
j_call: TRBJ1-4
v_call: TRBV5-1
clone_size: .
d_call: TRBD1

cdr3_nt: TGCGCCAGCAGCCCCCCCGGGACTAGATCCTACGAGCAGTACTTC
cdr3_aa: CASSPPGTRSYEQYF
j_call: TRBJ2-7
v_call: TRBV5-1
clone_size: .
d_call: TRBD2

cdr3_nt: TGTGCCAGCGGTCTTCAAACGGCCGGCTACACCTTC
cdr3_aa: CASGLQTAGYTF
j_call: TRBJ1-2
v_call: TRBV7-9
clone_size: .
d_call: .

cdr3_nt: TGTGCCAGCAGCCAAGAGCAGTTCTTC
cdr3_aa: CASSQEQFF
j_call: TRBJ2-1
v_call: TRBV14
clone_size: .
d_call: .

cdr3_nt: TGTGCCAGTAGTATCTACCCGGGACAGCCTCTGACACCCCTCCACTTT
cdr3_aa: CASSIYPGQPLTPLHF
j_call: TRBJ1-6
v_call: TRBV19
clone_size: few
d_call: TRBD1

cdr3_nt: TGTGCCAGCAGTTACACAGGTTCTGGCGCAGATACGCAGTATTTT
cdr3_aa: CASSYTGSGADTQYF
j_call: TRBJ2-3
v_call: TRBV6-2/TRBV6-3
clone_size: .
d_call: .

cdr3_nt: TGCGCCAGCAGCCGCTCGGCAAGAAGCACAGATACGCAGTATTTT
cdr3_aa: CASSRSARSTDTQYF
j_call: TRBJ2-3
v_call: TRBV4-1
clone_size: .
d_call: .

cdr3_nt: TGTGCCAGCACCCGGACAGGGCTCGAGGGCTACACCTTC
cdr3_aa: CASTRTGLEGYTF
j_call: TRBJ1-2
v_call: TRBV12-3/TRBV12-4
clone_size: .
d_call: TRBD1

cdr3_nt: TGTGCCAGCAGTGAAGGTCCCCGGGCCGGGGAGCTGTTTTTT
cdr3_aa: CASSEGPRAGELFF
j_call: TRBJ2-2
v_call: TRBV6-1
clone_size: .
d_call: .

cdr3_nt: TGTGCCAGCAGCGTAGACCCTACAGGGGGAAATGAAGCTTTCTTT
cdr3_aa: CASSVDPTGGNEAFF
j_call: TRBJ1-1
v_call: TRBV9
clone_size: once
d_call: TRBD1

cdr3_nt: TGTGCCACCAGCAGAGAAGGGGTCTCCTACGAGCAGTACTTC
cdr3_aa: CATSREGVSYEQYF
j_call: TRBJ2-7
v_call: TRBV15
clone_size: .
d_call: .

cdr3_nt: TGTGCCAGCAGCAGAAGGGAGGGGGGTGCTGAAGCTTTCTTT
cdr3_aa: CASSRREGGAEAFF
j_call: TRBJ1-1
v_call: TRBV7-9
clone_size: .
d_call: .

cdr3_nt: TGTGCCAGCAGCTTAGTGACAGGGTTGAACACTGAAGCTTTCTTT
cdr3_aa: CASSLVTGLNTEAFF
j_call: TRBJ1-1
v_call: TRBV7-2
clone_size: .
d_call: TRBD1

cdr3_nt: TGTGCCAGCAGCTTAGCAGCTGGGGATGGGGAAAAACTGTTTTTT
cdr3_aa: CASSLAAGDGEKLFF
j_call: TRBJ1-4
v_call: TRBV7-9
clone_size: .
d_call: .

cdr3_nt: TGTGCCAGCAGCTCCGGACAGATAGATTCACCCCTCCACTTT
cdr3_aa: CASSSGQIDSPLHF
j_call: TRBJ1-6
v_call: TRBV7-6
clone_size: .
d_call: .

cdr3_nt: TGTGCCACCAGCAGAGATGGAGTAGCCTACAATGAGCAGTTCTTC
cdr3_aa: CATSRDGVAYNEQFF
j_call: TRBJ2-1
v_call: TRBV15
clone_size: .
d_call: .

cdr3_nt: TGCGCCAGCAGCCCAGGGACAGGGGTATCACCCCTCCACTTT
cdr3_aa: CASSPGTGVSPLHF
j_call: TRBJ1-6
v_call: TRBV4-1
clone_size: .
d_call: TRBD1

cdr3_nt: TGTGCCAGCAGGCCAGCAGGGGGCGATCAGCCCCAGCATTTT
cdr3_aa: CASRPAGGDQPQHF
j_call: TRBJ1-5
v_call: TRBV28
clone_size: once
d_call: TRBD1

cdr3_nt: TGTGCCACGAGGAAGGTCCCCTACGAGCAGTACTTC
cdr3_aa: CATRKVPYEQYF
j_call: TRBJ2-7
v_call: TRBV5-8
clone_size: .
d_call: .

cdr3_nt: TGTGCCAGCAGCGTAAGCATCAATCAGCCCCAGCATTTT
cdr3_aa: CASSVSINQPQHF
j_call: TRBJ1-5
v_call: TRBV27
clone_size: .
d_call: .

cdr3_nt: TGTGCCAGCAGCCCTTTAGGGGAGGGTCCAGATACGCAGTATTTT
cdr3_aa: CASSPLGEGPDTQYF
j_call: TRBJ2-3
v_call: TRBV9
clone_size: .
d_call: TRBD2

cdr3_nt: TGTGCCAGCAGCTTAGACCTAGCGTTGAGGACTGGAAACACCATATATTTT
cdr3_aa: CASSLDLALRTGNTIYF
j_call: TRBJ1-3
v_call: TRBV7-8
clone_size: .
d_call: .

cdr3_nt: TGCGCCAGCAGCCAAGGGGCCCCCTCGGGCGGCTACACCTTC
cdr3_aa: CASSQGAPSGGYTF
j_call: TRBJ1-2
v_call: TRBV5-1
clone_size: .
d_call: .

cdr3_nt: TGTGCCAGCAGCCTGGTAGAAAGTACTGAAGCTTTCTTT
cdr3_aa: CASSLVESTEAFF
j_call: TRBJ1-1
v_call: TRBV7-8
clone_size: .
d_call: .

cdr3_nt: TGCGCCAGCAGTGAGTCCCAACGGGGGGGCCGCGATGAGCAGTTCTTC
cdr3_aa: CASSESQRGGRDEQFF
j_call: TRBJ2-1
v_call: TRBV10-1
clone_size: .
d_call: TRBD2

cdr3_nt: TGTGCAAGTCGCTTTTGGTGGGGGAACACCGGGGAGCTGTTTTTT
cdr3_aa: CASRFWWGNTGELFF
j_call: TRBJ2-2
v_call: TRBV12-2
clone_size: .
d_call: .

cdr3_nt: TGTGCCAGCAGCCCCCGACAGGGAGTGGCGGACACTGAAGCTTTCTTT
cdr3_aa: CASSPRQGVADTEAFF
j_call: TRBJ1-1
v_call: TRBV11-2
clone_size: .
d_call: TRBD1

cdr3_nt: TGCGCCAGCAGCCTGGGACATTTCTACGAGCAGTACTTC
cdr3_aa: CASSLGHFYEQYF
j_call: TRBJ2-7
v_call: TRBV5-1
clone_size: .
d_call: .

cdr3_nt: TGTGCCAGCAGCTTAGGGTCCGGCGGGGAGCTGTTTTTT
cdr3_aa: CASSLGSGGELFF
j_call: TRBJ2-2
v_call: TRBV7-3
clone_size: .
d_call: .

cdr3_nt: TGTGCCAGTAGTATCTCGAGTAGGGAGACCCAGTACTTC
cdr3_aa: CASSISSRETQYF
j_call: TRBJ2-5
v_call: TRBV19
clone_size: .
d_call: .

cdr3_nt: TGTGCCAGCTGGGGCCAGGCCCCGGGACAGTCCTCCTATGGCTACACCTTC
cdr3_aa: CASWGQAPGQSSYGYTF
j_call: TRBJ1-2
v_call: TRBV5-4
clone_size: .
d_call: TRBD1

cdr3_nt: TGCGCCAGCAGCGCAAGGACGGAGTCCTACGAGCAGTACTTC
cdr3_aa: CASSARTESYEQYF
j_call: TRBJ2-7
v_call: TRBV5-1
clone_size: .
d_call: .

cdr3_nt: TGTGCCAGCAGCCTTAGCGGGGAGGACAATGAGCAGTTCTTC
cdr3_aa: CASSLSGEDNEQFF
j_call: TRBJ2-1
v_call: TRBV7-9
clone_size: .
d_call: TRBD2

cdr3_nt: TGTGCCTGGAGTGTAATAGGAGAGACTAATGAAAAACTGTTTTTT
cdr3_aa: CAWSVIGETNEKLFF
j_call: TRBJ1-4
v_call: TRBV30
clone_size: .
d_call: .

cdr3_nt: TGTGCCTGCGGGACACTTGAAGCTTTCTTT
cdr3_aa: CACGTLEAFF
j_call: TRBJ1-1
v_call: TRBV30
clone_size: few
d_call: .

cdr3_nt: TGTGCCAGCAGCTTCGGGACAGGGAATCAGCCCCAGCATTTT
cdr3_aa: CASSFGTGNQPQHF
j_call: TRBJ1-5
v_call: TRBV7-9
clone_size: .
d_call: TRBD1

cdr3_nt: TGTGCCAGTAGCTCGGGACAGCCGAACACTGAAGCTTTCTTT
cdr3_aa: CASSSGQPNTEAFF
j_call: TRBJ1-1
v_call: TRBV19
clone_size: .
d_call: TRBD1